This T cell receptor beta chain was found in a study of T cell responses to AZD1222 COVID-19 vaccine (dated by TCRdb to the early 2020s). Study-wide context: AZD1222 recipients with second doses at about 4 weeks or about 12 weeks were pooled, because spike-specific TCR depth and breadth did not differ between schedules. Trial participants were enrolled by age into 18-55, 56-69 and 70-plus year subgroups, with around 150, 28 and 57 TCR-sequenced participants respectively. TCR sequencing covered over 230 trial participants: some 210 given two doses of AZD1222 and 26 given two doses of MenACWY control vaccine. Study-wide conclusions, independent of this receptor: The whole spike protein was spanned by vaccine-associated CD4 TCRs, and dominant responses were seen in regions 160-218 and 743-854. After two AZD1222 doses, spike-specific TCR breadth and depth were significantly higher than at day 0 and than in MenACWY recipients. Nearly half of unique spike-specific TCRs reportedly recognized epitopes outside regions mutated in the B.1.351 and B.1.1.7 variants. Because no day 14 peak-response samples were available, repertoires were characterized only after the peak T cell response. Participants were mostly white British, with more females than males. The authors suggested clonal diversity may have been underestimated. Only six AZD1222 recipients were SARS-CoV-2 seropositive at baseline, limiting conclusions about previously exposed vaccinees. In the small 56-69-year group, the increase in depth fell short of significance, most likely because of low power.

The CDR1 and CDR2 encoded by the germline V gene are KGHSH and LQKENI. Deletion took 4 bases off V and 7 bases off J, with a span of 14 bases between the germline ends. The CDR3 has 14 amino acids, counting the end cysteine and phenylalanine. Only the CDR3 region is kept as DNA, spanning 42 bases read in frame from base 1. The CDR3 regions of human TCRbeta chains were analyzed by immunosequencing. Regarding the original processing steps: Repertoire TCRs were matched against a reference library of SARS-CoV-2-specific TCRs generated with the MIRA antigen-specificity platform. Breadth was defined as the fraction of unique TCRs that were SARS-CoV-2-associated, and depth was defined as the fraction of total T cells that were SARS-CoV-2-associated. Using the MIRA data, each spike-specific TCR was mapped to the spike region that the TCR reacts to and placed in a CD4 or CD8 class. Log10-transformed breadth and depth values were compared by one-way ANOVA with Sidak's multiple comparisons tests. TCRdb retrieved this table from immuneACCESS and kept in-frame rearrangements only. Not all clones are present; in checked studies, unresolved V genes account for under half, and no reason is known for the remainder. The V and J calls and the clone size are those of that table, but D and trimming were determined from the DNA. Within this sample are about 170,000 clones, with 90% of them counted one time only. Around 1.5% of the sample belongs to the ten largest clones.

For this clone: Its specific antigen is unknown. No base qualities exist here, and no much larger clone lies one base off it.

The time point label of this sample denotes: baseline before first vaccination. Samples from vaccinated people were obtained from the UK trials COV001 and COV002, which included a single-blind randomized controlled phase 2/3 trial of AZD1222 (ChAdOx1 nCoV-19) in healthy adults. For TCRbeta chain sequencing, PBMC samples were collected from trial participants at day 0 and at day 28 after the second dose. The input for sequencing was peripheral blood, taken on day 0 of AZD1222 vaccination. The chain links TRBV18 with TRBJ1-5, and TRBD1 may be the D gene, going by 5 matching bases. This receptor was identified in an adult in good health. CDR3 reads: CASSLEAGGQPQHF. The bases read TGTGCCAGCTCACTAGAAGCTGGGGGGCAGCCCCAGCATTTT.